Listed below are T cell receptor beta chains from one sample, sequenced in a study of read filtering for tumor transcriptome and immune sequencing. TCRdb re-called the reads through MiXCR, storing one row per CDR3 protein. The sample records 35,000 to 40,000 distinct CDR3 sequences, roughly 13% being singletons. The sequenced material came from a population of CD138-negative cells sorted from bone marrow. The receptors stem from a donor at least 40 years old with multiple myeloma. The CDR3 runs from the conserved cysteine through the conserved F or W. D genes are given only for firm matches. Size tells how often a clone was seen (once, few, many) or the class of an expanded clone, and some rows leave it out.

CDR3nt: TGCGCCAGCAGCCGATTGGGGTCTAGCGGGAGCAGCGAGCAGTACTTC
CDR3aa: CASSRLGSSGSSEQYF
j_gene: TRBJ2-7
d_gene: TRBD2
abundance: many
v_gene: TRBV4-3

CDR3nt: TGTGCCTGGAGTGTGGGTGTGTACACTGAAGCTTTCTTT
CDR3aa: CAWSVGVYTEAFF
j_gene: TRBJ1-1
d_gene: .
abundance: many
v_gene: TRBV30

CDR3nt: TGTGCCAGCAGAGGACTAGCGGGAGCCAAAAACATTCAGTACTTC
CDR3aa: CASRGLAGAKNIQYF
j_gene: TRBJ2-4
d_gene: TRBD2
abundance: large
v_gene: TRBV6-1

CDR3nt: TGTGCCAGCAGCGCCAGGGTCCTCGCGAACACCGGGGAGCTGTTTTTT
CDR3aa: CASSARVLANTGELFF
j_gene: TRBJ2-2
d_gene: .
abundance: .
v_gene: TRBV7-8

CDR3nt: TGTGCCAGCAGCCTTAGCGGGAGGGCCACCTACGAGCAGTACTTC
CDR3aa: CASSLSGRATYEQYF
j_gene: TRBJ2-7
d_gene: TRBD2
abundance: many
v_gene: TRBV7-2

CDR3nt: TGTGCCGTTCTCGGGGGCGGACGTCCCGATGAGCAGTTCTTC
CDR3aa: CAVLGGGRPDEQFF
j_gene: TRBJ2-1
d_gene: .
abundance: many
v_gene: TRBV27

CDR3nt: TGTGCCAGCAGCGCTCGGACAGGGGACACTGAAGCTTTCTTT
CDR3aa: CASSARTGDTEAFF
j_gene: TRBJ1-1
d_gene: TRBD1
abundance: many
v_gene: TRBV7-9

CDR3nt: TGTGCCAGCAGTGCCGCTAGACGGTTTTACAATGAGCAGTTCTTC
CDR3aa: CASSAARRFYNEQFF
j_gene: TRBJ2-1
d_gene: .
abundance: many
v_gene: TRBV28

CDR3nt: TGTGCCAGCAGCAGATCCGGGACAGGAGCCAATGAGCAGTTCTTC
CDR3aa: CASSRSGTGANEQFF
j_gene: TRBJ2-1
d_gene: TRBD1
abundance: few
v_gene: TRBV11-3

CDR3nt: TGTGCCAGTAGTATCCTGGCTTCCGGGGAGCTGTTTTTT
CDR3aa: CASSILASGELFF
j_gene: TRBJ2-2
d_gene: .
abundance: .
v_gene: TRBV19

CDR3nt: TGCAGCGTTGACCGGACCCAAGAGACCCAGTACTTC
CDR3aa: CSVDRTQETQYF
j_gene: TRBJ2-5
d_gene: .
abundance: few
v_gene: TRBV29-1

CDR3nt: TGCGCCAGCAGCGAAACTAGCGGAGGGGCCACAGATACGCAGTATTTT
CDR3aa: CASSETSGGATDTQYF
j_gene: TRBJ2-3
d_gene: TRBD2
abundance: many
v_gene: TRBV5-1

CDR3nt: TGTGCCAGCTCACGCCTGATACCTAGCGGGACCTACAATGAGCAGTTCTTC
CDR3aa: CASSRLIPSGTYNEQFF
j_gene: TRBJ2-1
d_gene: TRBD2
abundance: many
v_gene: TRBV18

CDR3nt: TGTGCCAGCAGTTTTCGTCTAGCGGGAGTAACCCAGTACTTC
CDR3aa: CASSFRLAGVTQYF
j_gene: TRBJ2-5
d_gene: TRBD2
abundance: many
v_gene: TRBV12-3/TRBV12-4

CDR3nt: TGCAGTGCTAGACCCGACAGGCAACAAGAGACCCAGTACTTC
CDR3aa: CSARPDRQQETQYF
j_gene: TRBJ2-5
d_gene: .
abundance: few
v_gene: TRBV20-1

CDR3nt: TGTGCCAGCAGCTCGACTGATAGCGAGCAGTACTTC
CDR3aa: CASSSTDSEQYF
j_gene: TRBJ2-7
d_gene: .
abundance: many
v_gene: TRBV5-4

CDR3nt: TGTGCCAGCACCTTAAGGGCTAGCGGGGGTAATGAGCAGTTCTTC
CDR3aa: CASTLRASGGNEQFF
j_gene: TRBJ2-1
d_gene: TRBD2
abundance: many
v_gene: TRBV3-1

CDR3nt: TGCGCCAGCAGCCTCTCTAGTGGCGCCAGGGAGACCCAGTACTTC
CDR3aa: CASSLSSGARETQYF
j_gene: TRBJ2-5
d_gene: .
abundance: many
v_gene: TRBV5-1

CDR3nt: TGTGCCAGCAGCCAAGACGGGCCGGCTTTCTTT
CDR3aa: CASSQDGPAFF
j_gene: TRBJ1-1
d_gene: .
abundance: many
v_gene: TRBV11-3

CDR3nt: TGCAGTGCAAAGACAGGGGCGAATCAGCCCCAGCATTTT
CDR3aa: CSAKTGANQPQHF
j_gene: TRBJ1-5
d_gene: TRBD1
abundance: many
v_gene: TRBV20-1

CDR3nt: TGTGCCAGCAGCATAGGACAGGGCGGCGAGCAGTACTTC
CDR3aa: CASSIGQGGEQYF
j_gene: TRBJ2-7
d_gene: TRBD1
abundance: many
v_gene: TRBV11-2